This passage covers 22 T cell receptor beta chains from one sample sequenced in a study of T cell responses to AZD1222 COVID-19 vaccine. The data were produced by immunoSEQ multiplex PCR, yet TCRdb's version contains in-frame clones alone and is incomplete. The sample lists roughly 100,000 clones; 90% were seen once. The starting material was peripheral blood, obtained 28 days after the second AZD1222 dose. The source is an adult who received the AZD1222 COVID-19 vaccine.

The V call is TRBV3-1 (or the pseudogene TRBV3-2), the J call TRBJ2-3; no clear D gene. The CDR3 consists of 15 residues. Germline V gene sequence: CDR1 LGHDT, CDR2 YNNKEL (reference sequence). With 0 bases removed from V and 2 bases from J, the gap between germline ends came to 9 bases. CDR3 sequence reads: CASSQDGANTDTQYF. The CDR3 nucleotides read TGTGCCAGCAGCCAAGATGGAGCGAACACAGATACGCAGTATTTT.

This chain uses TRBV7-2 with TRBJ1-3; D gene ambiguous. This CDR3 has 16 amino acids. V gave up 2 bases and J gave up 2 bases, with 13 bases separating them. Looked up from germline, CDR1 is SGHTA and CDR2 is FQGNSA. CDR3 in amino acids: CASSLRPEDAGNTIYF. CDR3 nucleotides: TGTGCCAGCAGCTTAAGACCGGAAGACGCTGGAAACACCATATATTTT.

CDR3 sequence reads: CASSTPRGSNTEAFF. CDR3 coding DNA: TGCGCCAGCAGCACCCCCAGGGGTTCGAACACTGAAGCTTTCTTT. V and J are TRBV5-1 and TRBJ1-1; tentatively, D is TRBD1 (6 bases). CDR3 length: 15 residues. CDR1 is SGHRS, CDR2 YFSETQ, per germline. V was pared by 4 bases and J by 1 base, with 14 bases between.

The chain uses TRBV3-1 (or the pseudogene TRBV3-2) and TRBJ2-7; possibly TRBD1 for D (6 bases). V dropped 4 bases and J dropped 0 bases, with 13 bases sitting between them. Germline values: CDR1 LGHDT, CDR2 YNNKEL (reference sequence). This CDR3 region has 15 residues. The CDR3 DNA follows: TGTGCCAGCAGCCCTTATTTGGACAGCTCCTACGAGCAGTACTTC. Its protein product is CASSPYLDSSYEQYF.

The chain has TRBV19 and TRBJ1-5; 8 nucleotides agree with TRBD1. The CDR3 has 15 amino acids. Germline V lookup: CDR1 LNHDA, CDR2 SQIVND (reference sequence). Trimming at V came to 6 bases and at J to 2 bases, leaving 6 bases not matched to a gene. CDR3 sequence: CASRPQGAGNQPQHF. CDR3 DNA sequence: TGTGCCAGTAGACCCCAGGGGGCTGGCAATCAGCCCCAGCATTTT.

The chain couples TRBV19 to TRBJ2-1; 7 bases agree with TRBD2. This CDR3 spans 17 amino acids. CDR1 and CDR2 from the germline V gene are LNHDA and SQIVND (reference sequence). V lost 2 bases and J lost 5; bases outside the gene matches: 12. Here the CDR3 DNA reads TGTGCCAGTAGTATACCCTACTTGCGGGGGAACCACAATGAGCAGTTCTTC. Residues: CASSIPYLRGNHNEQFF.

This clone was picked up a small number of times. CDR3: CASRDRSNYQPQHF. For the CDR3, the DNA is TGTGCCAGCAGGGACAGATCCAACTATCAGCCCCAGCATTTT. This rearrangement joins TRBV6-5 to TRBJ1-5, with TRBD1 as a possible D gene (6 bases). Germline-derived CDR1 and CDR2 are MNHEY and SVGAGI. V was cut by 6 bases and J by 5 bases, with 14 bases left in between. The CDR3 covers 14 residues.

The chain combines TRBV10-3 with TRBJ1-1, with 10 positions matching TRBD1. This CDR3 is built from 17 residues. CDR1 ENHRY and CDR2 SYGVKD come from the germline V gene. The V segment lost 10 bases and the J segment 0 bases; nucleotides outside the gene matches: 14. CDR3 amino acids: CATSTGGASGMNTEAFF. The DNA of the CDR3 is TGTGCCACCTCGACAGGGGGCGCTTCTGGGATGAACACTGAAGCTTTCTTT.

The gene calls are TRBV18 and TRBJ2-7; D unclear. In germline, CDR1 is KGHSH, CDR2 LQKENI. The CDR3 spans 16 residues. V dropped 6 bases and J dropped 1 base, with 19 bases sitting between them. In DNA form, the CDR3 reads TGTGCCAGCTCTAGTGGGCAAATGGGGTCTTCCTACGAGCAGTACTTC. It yields the protein CASSSGQMGSSYEQYF.

V gene TRBV15 combines with J gene TRBJ2-2, with TRBD2 matching over 7 bases. The CDR3 runs 15 residues. Germline lookup yields CDR1 LNHNV and CDR2 YYDKDF (reference sequence). V trimming: 2 bases; J trimming: 6 bases; junction bases outside the gene matches: 6. Written as DNA, the CDR3 is TGTGCCACCAGCAGACGGGGACTAATGTCCGGGGAGCTGTTTTTT. It encodes CATSRRGLMSGELFF.

This chain uses TRBV7-2 with TRBJ1-5, with D perhaps matching TRBD1 (5 bases). V was cut by 8 bases and J by 2 bases, with 16 bases left in between. This CDR3 is built from 15 residues. The V gene's germline CDR1 is SGHTA and CDR2 FQGNSA. In nucleotides, the CDR3 is TGTGCCAGCCGGCCGGGGGGAAGAGGCAATCAGCCCCAGCATTTT. Its translation is CASRPGGRGNQPQHF.

The rearrangement uses TRBV10-3 and TRBJ1-5, with TRBD1 matching 8 bases. Germline CDR1 reads ENHRY; CDR2 reads SYGVKD. The J segment lost 4 bases and the V segment lost 11 bases, leaving 13 bases of the junction unmatched. This CDR3 has 15 residues. DNA for the CDR3: TGTGCCGCCGCCGGGACAGGAACCCCTAATCAGCCCCAGCATTTT. It specifies CAAAGTGTPNQPQHF.

This chain links TRBV7-9 with TRBJ2-1, with 7 bases fitting TRBD2. Germline V gene sequence: CDR1 SEHNR, CDR2 FQNEAQ (reference sequence). This CDR3 spans 14 amino acids. V was pared by 5 bases and J by 15 bases, with 16 bases of the junction left unmatched. CDR3 sequence reads: CASSETRPGGGLFF. The CDR3 nucleotides read TGTGCCAGCAGCGAAACCCGCCCTGGCGGGGGTCTGTTCTTC.

The chain joins TRBV30 to TRBJ2-5; D perhaps matches TRBD1 (6 bases). Germline V gives CDR1 GTSNPN, CDR2 SVGIG (reference sequence). V was pared by 1 base and J by 10 bases, with 10 bases between. There are 11 residues in the CDR3. In nucleotides, the CDR3 is TGTGCCTGGAGTGCCGACAGGAACCAGTACTTC. This translates into CAWSADRNQYF.

V gene TRBV20-1 combines with J gene TRBJ2-1; D not resolved. The CDR3 length is 10 residues. The germline CDR1 and CDR2 sequences are DFQATT and SNEGSKA (reference sequence). V was pared by 3 bases and J by 5 bases, with 2 bases between. CDR3 DNA: TGCAGTGCTAGTCACAATGAGCAGTTCTTC. Its translation is CSASHNEQFF.

The chain employs TRBV9 and TRBJ2-1, with a tentative D call TRBD1 (5 bases). The length of the CDR3 is 14 residues. Between the trimmed V and J ends, which lost 3 bases and 3 bases, there was a span of 10 bases. Germline V gene data show CDR1 as SGDLS and CDR2 as YYNGEE. Here the CDR3 reads CASSGGYGYNEQFF. CDR3 nucleotide sequence: TGTGCCAGCAGCGGGGGCTACGGCTACAATGAGCAGTTCTTC.

V gene TRBV24-1 combines with J gene TRBJ1-3; 7 bases fit TRBD1. Germline V gives CDR1 KGHDR, CDR2 SFDVKD. CDR3 length: 15 amino acids. With V trimmed by 9 bases and J by 2 bases, 9 bases remained unmatched. Here the CDR3 DNA reads TGTGCCACCCAAGGCCAGGGGGATACTGGAAACACCATATATTTT. It is translated as CATQGQGDTGNTIYF.

This chain connects TRBV19 to TRBJ2-7; D is undetermined. CDR3 length: 12 residues. The ends were cut back, 8 bases at V and 0 bases at J, with 8 bases in the middle. The germline gives CDR1 LNHDA, CDR2 SQIVND (reference sequence). The CDR3 nucleotides read TGTGCCAGTGGGCAGAGCTCCTACGAGCAGTACTTC. This encodes CASGQSSYEQYF.

This chain uses TRBV16 with TRBJ2-7, with 9 nucleotides matching TRBD1. From germline, CDR1 is KGHSY and CDR2 FQNENV. The CDR3 is 14 amino acids. J gave up 5 bases and V 4 bases, and 6 bases lay outside the gene matches. The CDR3 loop reads CASSLGTGSNEQYF. In DNA form, the CDR3 reads TGTGCCAGCAGCCTTGGGACAGGGTCCAACGAGCAGTACTTC.

J is TRBJ1-4 and V is TRBV6-2 or TRBV6-3; 7 positions agree with TRBD1. This CDR3 contains 15 residues. The ends lost 5 bases at V and 8 bases at J; junction bases unmatched: 11. Germline CDR1 and CDR2: MNHEY and SVGEGT. CDR3: CASSGRQGTREKLFF. For the CDR3, the DNA is TGTGCCAGCAGTGGAAGACAGGGTACGCGGGAAAAACTGTTTTTT.

As regards this clone: At one of its ends the junction is not consistent with the germline gene, which may arise from a read error. This sequence joins TRBV6-2 or TRBV6-3 and TRBJ1-2; D gene unclear. The CDR3 has 16 residues. CDR1 and CDR2 (germline): MNHEY, SVGEGT. This CDR3 is CASSNSPQGTNYGYTF. The DNA of the CDR3 is TGTGCCAGCAGTAACTCCCCACAAGGGACTAACTATGGCTACACCTTC.

The chain is built from TRBV2 and TRBJ2-5; 10 bases map to TRBD2. The CDR3 loop spans 15 amino acids. CDR1 SNHLY and CDR2 FYNNEI come from the germline V gene. Trimming at V came to 2 bases and at J to 5 bases, leaving 5 bases not matched to a gene. CDR3 in amino acids: CASSEPLAGEETQYF. The DNA of the CDR3 is TGTGCCAGCAGTGAACCCCTAGCGGGGGAGGAGACCCAGTACTTC. The full variable domain, in which reference TRBV2 and TRBJ2-5 provide the parts outside the CDR3, is EPEVTQTPSHQVTQMGQEVILRCVPISNHLYFYWYRQILGQKVEFLVSFYNNEISEKSEIFDDQFSVERPDGSNFTLKIRSTKLEDSAMYFCASSEPLAGEETQYFGPGTRLLVL.